These T cell receptor beta chains were read from a single sample in a study of blood T cell repertoires in COVID-19. The assay was immunoSEQ multiplex PCR, and TCRdb's table has in-frame clones only and misses some. The sample has around 200,000 clones; more than 70% are singletons. Sequencing was done on a sample of PBMCs or T cells enriched from blood (not recorded which). These receptors were obtained from a man aged 40-55 years with acute COVID-19. The CDR3 runs from the conserved cysteine through the conserved F or W. Each record gives: V gene, J gene, CDR3 protein.

>TRBV4-2|TRBJ2-1
CASSQVGIRLAGVSSNEQFF
>TRBV7-2|TRBJ2-7
CASSLTGLEQYF
>TRBV18|TRBJ2-7
CASSSGTSGMYEQYF
>TRBV7-3|TRBJ2-1
CASSLQGRSYNEQFF
>TRBV7-9|TRBJ2-2
CASRGGPDTGELFF
>TRBV18|TRBJ2-5
CASSPTKTQQETQYF
>TRBV7-8|TRBJ1-1
CASSFFWDGGQAFF
>TRBV27|TRBJ2-7
CASSLRDRASEQYF
>TRBV30|TRBJ1-2
CAWSSGIFYGYTF
>TRBV5-1|TRBJ2-5
CASSRAGEGETQYF
>TRBV12-5|TRBJ1-1
CASGLEPGEAFF
>TRBV7-9|TRBJ2-2
CASTRGSLAVNTGELFF
>TRBV28|TRBJ1-6
CASGSWTGTTLSYNSPLHF
>TRBV5-5|TRBJ2-2
CASSSGIRQGATGELFF
>TRBV5-1|TRBJ2-1
CASSLGASGSYNEQFF
>TRBV28|TRBJ2-3
CASSSVTDWVSTDTQYF
>TRBV9|TRBJ2-3
CASSEGLAGAHTQYF
>TRBV6-5|TRBJ1-2
CASSPAGGRGYTF
>TRBV5-1|TRBJ2-7
CASSLRPSYEQYF
>TRBV24-1|TRBJ2-7
CATRVEGAGAYEQYF
>TRBV12-5|TRBJ2-1
CASALDRVVDEQFF
>TRBV6-5|TRBJ1-6
CASSYSPSSPLHF
>TRBV28|TRBJ1-6
CASSSQNSPLHF
>TRBV7-2|TRBJ2-7
CASSLLAGGVEQYF
>TRBV9|TRBJ2-3
CASSPGLAGVRTDTQYF
>TRBV5-1|TRBJ2-1
CASSPTPTGSSYNEQFF
>TRBV27|TRBJ1-2
CASSPKGRRNYGYTF
>TRBV7-6|TRBJ1-5
CASSSQNNQPQHF
>TRBV5-1|TRBJ1-1
CASSLGTGTGVIKKNTEAFF
>TRBV21-1|TRBJ1-5
CASSKVLKAGDNQPQHF
>TRBV19|TRBJ2-2
CASSKNPQIKGTGELFF
>TRBV5-6|TRBJ2-3
CASSFAAGGDTQYF
>TRBV23-1|TRBJ2-5
CASSQSRLNQETQYF
>TRBV3-1/TRBV3-2|TRBJ2-1
CASSQGRAGGRPYNEQFF
>TRBV28|TRBJ1-2
CASRDRVSGYTF
>TRBV28|TRBJ1-5
CASQVGTVTWNQPQHF
>TRBV2|TRBJ1-2
CASNRDYGYTF
>TRBV5-1|TRBJ2-3
CASSSDPGGDTQYF
>TRBV24-1|TRBJ2-1
CATSDVSSYNEQFF
>TRBV24-1|TRBJ2-1
CATSVAGTYNEQFF
>TRBV4-2|TRBJ2-5
CASSQDAQGGPETQYF
>TRBV9|TRBJ2-5
CASSEAGGPQEGTQYF
>TRBV4-3|TRBJ2-5
CASSQGGLAGEIETQYF
>TRBV12-3/TRBV12-4|TRBJ1-5
CASSFHENQPQHF
>TRBV9|TRBJ1-2
CASSGEGTGAGGYTF
>TRBV20-1|TRBJ1-1
CSASRPLQGLPEAFF
>TRBV9|TRBJ2-5
CASSSQSLSIETQYF
>TRBV6-5|TRBJ1-2
CASSSPSGGRHGYTF
>TRBV5-4|TRBJ2-1
CASSLDSPNEQFF
>TRBV6-6|TRBJ2-7
CASSYRTEYEQYF
>TRBV28|TRBJ2-7
CASSYPSGISHEQYF
>TRBV7-9|TRBJ1-1
CASSVPWGQSPEAFF
>TRBV27|TRBJ2-7
CASSSTSGSIEQYF